This T cell receptor (beta chain) was identified in a study of blood T cell repertoires in COVID-19. Original processing methods: Reference gene primers were amplified, and this amplification served to estimate nucleated cell counts. Using immunoSEQ multiplex PCR, the repertoire was profiled, and TCRdb retains in-frame clones only, with some absent. V and J calls and clone size come straight from that table; D and trimming were deduced from the DNA. The repertoire holds about 240,000 clones, with about 84% as singletons. CDR3 length equals 14 residues. Germline V gene lookup returns CDR1 SGHTA and CDR2 FQGNSA. V dropped 5 bases and J dropped 5; count of bases not matched to a gene: 7.

This clonotype was obtained from a man at least 80 years old with acute or convalescent COVID-19. The chain couples TRBV7-2 to TRBJ1-2, with TRBD1 matching over 8 bases. The sequenced sample was peripheral blood. As DNA, the CDR3 is TGTGCCAGCAGCCTAGACAGGGGCACTTATGGCTACACCTTC. This gives the protein CASSLDRGTYGYTF.